The 13 T cell receptor beta chains below all came from one sample that was sequenced in a study of T-cell reconstitution after alpha-beta-depleted transplantation in children. Library preparation (for TCRbeta) was performed with unique molecular identifiers. TCRdb processed the PCR reads anew with MiXCR; each CDR3 protein has one entry. In the table there are 670,000 or so distinct CDR3 sequences, 10% to 15% of which are singletons. The material sequenced was PBMCs, taken before TCRalphabeta/CD19-depleted stem cell transplant. These receptors all come from a girl under 10 years old with congenital amegakaryocytic thrombocytopenia, due to receive a stem cell transplant.

The chain uses TRBV29-1 and TRBJ2-7; 11 bases agree with TRBD2. CDR1 is SQVTM, CDR2 ANQGSEA, per germline. The CDR3 loop spans 14 amino acids. V lost 5 bases to trimming and J lost 3 bases; unmatched junction nucleotides: 6. The CDR3 DNA reads as TGCAGCGTTCGGACTAGCGGGTCCTTCTACGAGCAGTACTTC. Its protein product is CSVRTSGSFYEQYF.

The chain links TRBV12-3 or TRBV12-4 to TRBJ2-1; 10 nucleotides line up with TRBD2. This CDR3 comprises 14 residues. V lost 7 bases and J lost 6; bases outside the gene matches: 6. The CDR3 sequence: CASNLAGEGNEQFF. The CDR3, as DNA: TGTGCCAGCAATCTAGCGGGAGAGGGCAATGAGCAGTTCTTC.

This clonotype was detected many times. The chain combines TRBV29-1 with TRBJ1-1, with D possibly matching TRBD1 (5 bases). V lost 6 bases, J lost 1 base, and 6 bases lay in between. CDR3 size: 11 residues. Germline CDR1 SQVTM, CDR2 ANQGSEA. The chain's CDR3 is CSVTENTEAFF. The CDR3 DNA is TGCAGCGTGACAGAGAACACTGAAGCTTTCTTT.

This clonotype was recorded a few times. The chain couples TRBV19 to TRBJ2-3, with D possibly matching TRBD2 (6 bases). The V and J ends lost 3 bases and 3 bases respectively, with 10 bases between them. Per the germline V gene, CDR1 is LNHDA and CDR2 is SQIVND (reference sequence). The CDR3 runs 14 residues. CDR3 in DNA: TGTGCCAGTAGTATGGGTGGAGGGACAGATACGCAGTATTTT. Translating it yields CASSMGGGTDTQYF.

Worth noting for this clonotype: A clone one base away is much larger, so this may be a read error. The V call is TRBV20-1, the J call TRBJ2-5; TRBD2 aligns across 11 bases. The CDR3 spans 14 residues. From germline, CDR1 is DFQATT and CDR2 SNEGSKA (reference sequence). Trimming cost V 6 bases and J 5 bases; bases outside gene matches: 8. CDR3 region: CSASTSGAHETQYF. The DNA of the CDR3 is TGCAGTGCGTCGACTAGCGGGGCTCATGAGACCCAGTACTTC.

A note on this clonotype: A much bigger clone sits one base away, suggesting this may be a read error. This chain joins TRBV20-1 and TRBJ2-5; TRBD2 is a possible D gene (6 bases). This CDR3 comprises 13 residues. Trimming shortened V by 4 bases and J by 2 bases, and 11 bases separated the two germline ends. Germline values: CDR1 DFQATT, CDR2 SNEGSKA (reference sequence). The CDR3: CSAIRGDQETQYF. DNA of the CDR3: TGCAGTGCTATACGCGGGGATCAAGAGACCCAGTACTTC.

V gene TRBV5-1 combines with J gene TRBJ2-5; perhaps TRBD1 as D (5 bases). V was trimmed by 0 bases and J by 4 bases, leaving 13 bases between them. Looked up from germline, CDR1 is SGHRS and CDR2 is YFSETQ. The CDR3 is 15 amino acids. This CDR3 reads CASSLVGPQGETQYF. CDR3 coding DNA: TGCGCCAGCAGCTTGGTAGGGCCGCAGGGAGAGACCCAGTACTTC.

The J gene is TRBJ1-1, the V gene TRBV30, with a tentative D call TRBD1 (6 bases). The CDR3 is 18 amino acids. The V gene lost 2 bases and the J gene lost 3 bases, with 25 bases spanning the gap. Germline values: CDR1 GTSNPN, CDR2 SVGIG (reference sequence). This CDR3 is CAWSLWDTIKVRDTEAFF. The CDR3 region has the DNA TGTGCCTGGAGTCTGTGGGACACTATTAAGGTTAGGGACACTGAAGCTTTCTTT.

Many counts were recorded for this clonotype. The genes are TRBV28 and TRBJ2-3; TRBD1 agrees at 7 bases. Germline lookup yields CDR1 MDHEN and CDR2 SYDVKM. V shed 2 bases and J 2 bases; nucleotides not matched to a gene: 4. The CDR3 length is 15 residues. The DNA of the CDR3 is TGTGCCAGCAGTTTAAGGACAGGCGTCACAGATACGCAGTATTTT. Protein product: CASSLRTGVTDTQYF.

This clonotype was counted many times. The J gene is TRBJ2-1, the V gene TRBV5-1, with 10 nucleotides matching TRBD2. V shed 6 bases and J 7 bases; nucleotides not matched to a gene: 10. Germline V gives CDR1 SGHRS, CDR2 YFSETQ. The CDR3 covers 15 residues. The CDR3 loop reads CASTPSTSGNNEQFF. Here the CDR3 DNA reads TGCGCCAGCACCCCTTCTACTAGCGGGAATAATGAGCAGTTCTTC.

This clonotype showed up just a few times. V gene TRBV7-2 combines with J gene TRBJ2-7; 8 bases map to TRBD2. Trimming at V came to 2 bases and at J to 7 bases, leaving 10 bases not matched to a gene. Looked up from germline, CDR1 is SGHTA and CDR2 is FQGNSA. The CDR3 is 15 amino acids. In DNA form, the CDR3 reads TGTGCCAGCAGCTTATATAGCGGGAAGGTGGGGGAGCAGTACTTC. As protein: CASSLYSGKVGEQYF. Full variable domain (remainder filled in from reference TRBV7-2 and TRBJ2-7): GAGVSQSPSNKVTEKGKDVELRCDPISGHTALYWYRQSLGQGLEFLIYFQGNSAPDKSGLPSDRFSAERTGGSVSTLTIQRTQQEDSAVYLCASSLYSGKVGEQYFGPGTRLTVT.

This clonotype was detected many times. This chain links TRBV5-1 with TRBJ1-2, with D maybe TRBD1 (5 bases). With 3 bases removed from V and 6 bases from J, the gap between germline ends came to 12 bases. This CDR3 spans 13 amino acids. CDR1 SGHRS and CDR2 YFSETQ come from the germline V gene. CDR3: CASSSQGDHGYTF. As DNA, the CDR3 is TGCGCCAGCAGCTCCCAAGGGGACCATGGCTACACCTTC. The complete variable domain, with remaining parts taken from reference TRBV5-1 and TRBJ1-2, reads KAGVTQTPRYLIKTRGQQVTLSCSPISGHRSVSWYQQTPGQGLQFLFEYFSETQRNKGNFPGRFSGRQFSNSRSEMNVSTLELGDSALYLCASSSQGDHGYTFGSGTRLTVV.

Only one count was recorded for this clonotype. This may come from a read error, since a much larger clone is one base off. Here the CDR3 omits its conserved ending phenylalanine or tryptophan, so a read error is the likely source. The rearrangement joins TRBV12-3 or TRBV12-4 to TRBJ1-2; possible D gene TRBD1, 5 bases. Trimming took off 2 bases at V and 5 bases at J, with 9 bases between the two ends. The CDR3 consists of 13 residues. The CDR3 DNA reads TGTGCCAGCAGTTTAAACAGGCTTTATGGCTACACCTTG. Amino acid sequence: CASSLNRLYGYTL.